The clone carrying this TCR beta chain showed up just once. What it binds is unknown. The data were taken from a study of a mutant IDH1 vaccine in newly diagnosed glioma. For the study at large: Antecedent treatment encompassed radiotherapy, temozolomide, or their combination; the majority received both.

V was trimmed by 0 bases and J by 6 bases, leaving 13 bases between them. The CDR3 contains 15 residues. CDR1 is LNHNV and CDR2 is YYDKDF in the germline V gene (reference sequence). Clones were sequenced by immunoSEQ multiplex PCR, and TCRdb holds only the in-frame ones, with some missing. The top ten hold roughly 5% of the sample, which has under 50,000 clones, approximately 90% seen once. As to time point: week 35, safety follow-up. Vaccination used 300 ug of mutant IDH1 20-mer peptide per dose, with topical imiquimod. All eight of the vaccinations patients received fell in weeks 1, 3, 5, 7, 11, 15, 19 and 23.

The clonotype originates from a middle-aged woman with glioma. Sequencing used PBMCs, obtained from a glioma patient whose treatment included an IDH1 peptide vaccine. The chain joins TRBV15 to TRBJ2-3, with D uncertain. CDR3 DNA: TGTGCCACCAGCAGAGATTTCCATTCCCCGGATACGCAGTATTTT. Its translation: CATSRDFHSPDTQYF.